This T cell receptor (beta chain) was documented in a study of beta chain features in type 1 diabetes. This clone appeared once. Its antigen is undetermined. The sequenced template was cDNA made from the entire isolated RNA. TCRdb's copy holds only in-frame clones and misses some; the assay was immunoSEQ multiplex PCR. This table holds about 470,000 clones, about 29% found once. V lost 4 bases, J lost 8 bases, and 17 bases lay in between. The V gene's germline CDR1 is MNHNS and CDR2 SASEGT. CDR3 size: 14 residues. Study-level results: High-TCR-expressing cells could be over-represented by cDNA sequencing. Type 1 diabetes patients had fewer VDJ junction insertions and more deletions. TCRB CDR3s from Type 1 diabetes patients were moderately but significantly shorter in all four CD4+ subsets. Patients' naive, central memory and Treg TCRB repertoires seemed closer to one another than those of healthy donors.

Specimen: naive CD4+ T cells from blood. The chain couples TRBV6-1 to TRBJ1-2; D is uncertain. The TCR originated in a man aged 18-30 years in good health. CDR3 nucleotides: TGTGCCAGCAGTGGATACAGAACGTCGGGGGGCTACACCTTC. This encodes CASSGYRTSGGYTF.